This TCR beta chain was profiled in a study of shared clonotypes between healthy human individuals. At the level of the study: Per donor, three plates held CD4 naive cells, three held CD4 memory, two held CD8 naive and one held CD8 memory.

The CDR3 covers 17 residues. Study findings and constraints: The sampled material consisted only of blood, and tissue repertoires are likely to differ.

Genomic DNA of every subset was divided equally among multiple immunoSEQ plates. The protocol was immunoSEQ multiplex PCR, while the TCRdb copy is restricted to in-frame clones and leaves out a portion. The table shows roughly 2,500,000 clones, with roughly 93% occurring only once. In regard to this clone: The antigen is undetermined.

This TCR derives from a man aged 18 to 30 in good health. Some clones in this sample may be carry-over from other donors' samples. The sequencing input was naive CD4+ T cells from PBMCs. The subset is: CD45RA+ positively selected. V gene TRBV21-1 combines with J gene TRBJ2-7. TRBV21-1 is annotated as a pseudogene. The CDR3 reads CASSTRGRRKCPSEQYF. In DNA form, the CDR3 reads TGTGCCAGCAGCACACGAGGACGGAGAAAATGTCCCTCCGAGCAGTACTTC.